This T cell receptor (beta chain) was obtained from a study of blood T cell repertoires in COVID-19. Under the authors' procedure: By means of reference gene primer amplification, nucleated cell counts were estimated. Clones were sequenced by immunoSEQ multiplex PCR, and TCRdb holds only the in-frame ones, with some missing. The DNA was the basis for D and trimming; V, J and clone size are from that table. The table shows about 140,000 clones, with 70% to 90% occurring only once. With V trimmed by 4 bases and J by 1 base, 8 bases remained unmatched. The CDR3 has 16 residues. The germline V gene has CDR1 SGHNT and CDR2 YYREEE (reference sequence).

The sequence came from a woman in her sixties with acute or convalescent COVID-19. V is TRBV5-4 and J is TRBJ2-5; TRBD2 matches at 9 bases. Sequences were obtained from peripheral blood. The CDR3, as DNA: TGTGCCAGCAGCCGACGGGTACTAGCGGGCCAAGAGACCCAGTACTTC. It codes for CASSRRVLAGQETQYF. Using reference TRBV5-4 and TRBJ2-5 for the parts outside the CDR3, the full variable domain is ETGVTQSPTHLIKTRGQQVTLRCSSQSGHNTVSWYQQALGQGPQFIFQYYREEENGRGNFPPRFSGLQFPNYSSELNVNALELDDSALYLCASSRRVLAGQETQYFGPGTRLLVL.